The text below deals with one T cell receptor (beta chain). This sample is drawn from a study of cytomegalovirus exposure and HLA in healthy donors. The ends lost 7 bases at V and 5 bases at J; junction bases unmatched: 7. The CDR3 is 15 amino acids. CDR1 is LGHNA, CDR2 YNFKEQ, per germline. A multiplex PCR was run with 60 Vbeta primers and 13 Jbeta primers. Produced via immunoSEQ multiplex PCR; TCRdb's table is partial and in-frame only. This sample has 150,000 to 200,000 clones, with approximately 65% found just once. J is TRBJ2-1 and V is TRBV4-2, with 11 bases lining up with TRBD1. Sequenced sample: PBMCs. The sequence was obtained from a man aged 35 to 55 in good health and CMV-seronegative. The CDR3 here is CASTPGTGGNNEQFF. CDR3 bases: TGTGCCAGCACCCCCGGGACAGGGGGGAACAATGAGCAGTTCTTC.